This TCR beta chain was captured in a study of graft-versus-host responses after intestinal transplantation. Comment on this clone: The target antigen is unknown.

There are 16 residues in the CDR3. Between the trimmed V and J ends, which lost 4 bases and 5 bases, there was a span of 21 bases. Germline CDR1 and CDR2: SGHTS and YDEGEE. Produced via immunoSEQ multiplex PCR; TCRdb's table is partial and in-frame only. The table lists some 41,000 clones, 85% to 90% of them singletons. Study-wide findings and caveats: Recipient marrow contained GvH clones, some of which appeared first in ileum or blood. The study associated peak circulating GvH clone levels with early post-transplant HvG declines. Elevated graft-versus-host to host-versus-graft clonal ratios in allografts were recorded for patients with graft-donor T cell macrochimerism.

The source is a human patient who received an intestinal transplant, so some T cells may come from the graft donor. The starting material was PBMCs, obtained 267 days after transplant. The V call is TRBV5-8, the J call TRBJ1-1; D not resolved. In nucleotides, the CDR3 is TGTGCCAGCAGCCCCTCCACGCTACTCGGGTGGACTGAAGCTTTCTTT. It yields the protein CASSPSTLLGWTEAFF. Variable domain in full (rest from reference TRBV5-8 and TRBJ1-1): EAGVTQSPTHLIKTRGQQATLRCSPISGHTSVYWYQQALGLGLQFLLWYDEGEERNRGNFPPRFSGRQFPNYSSELNVNALELEDSALYLCASSPSTLLGWTEAFFGQGTRLTVV.